These T cell receptor beta chains were read from a single sample in a study of regulatory T cells in long-lasting Graves disease. MiXCR, applied by TCRdb to the multiplex PCR reads, yields one record per CDR3 protein. The table records 500,000 to 700,000 distinct CDR3 sequences, approximately 31% of them present only once. This sample comprised peripheral blood mononuclear cells (PBMCs), obtained when the disease was refractory, from a patient treated with antithyroid drugs. These receptors were obtained from a female donor with Graves disease. The CDR3 runs from the conserved cysteine through the conserved F or W. Each record gives: D gene, V gene, clone size, J gene, CDR3 DNA, CDR3 protein. The D gene is left open where the match is weak. Not every row has a clone size; where given, it reads once, few, many or a size class.

d_call: NA
v_call: TRBV4-1
clone_size: NA
j_call: TRBJ2-7
cdr3_nt: TGCGCCAGCAGCCAAGAGCCTACAGACCAATACTACGAGCAGTACTTC
cdr3_aa: CASSQEPTDQYYEQYF

d_call: NA
v_call: TRBV15
clone_size: many
j_call: TRBJ1-5
cdr3_nt: TGTGCCACCAGTTCTCCCAATCAGCCCCAGCATTTT
cdr3_aa: CATSSPNQPQHF

d_call: TRBD2
v_call: TRBV20-1
clone_size: NA
j_call: TRBJ2-7
cdr3_nt: TGCAGTGCTAATGAAGGGAGCGGGACCTACGAGCAGTACTTC
cdr3_aa: CSANEGSGTYEQYF

d_call: NA
v_call: TRBV20-1
clone_size: NA
j_call: TRBJ2-1
cdr3_nt: TGCAAGCATCGGACCCAACCCAATGAGCAGTTCTTC
cdr3_aa: CKHRTQPNEQFF

d_call: TRBD1
v_call: TRBV2
clone_size: many
j_call: TRBJ1-2
cdr3_nt: TGTGCCAGCAGTGAAACAGGGGGTGGAGGCTACACCTTC
cdr3_aa: CASSETGGGGYTF

d_call: NA
v_call: TRBV28
clone_size: NA
j_call: TRBJ2-1
cdr3_nt: TGTGCCAGCAGTTGGCGCAGAGGCGATGAGCAGTTCTTC
cdr3_aa: CASSWRRGDEQFF

d_call: NA
v_call: TRBV7-3
clone_size: NA
j_call: TRBJ1-2
cdr3_nt: TGTGCCAGCAGCTTAGACTCCCGGCTTAACTATGGCTACACCTTC
cdr3_aa: CASSLDSRLNYGYTF

d_call: NA
v_call: TRBV19
clone_size: NA
j_call: TRBJ2-7
cdr3_nt: TGTGCCAGTAGTATCCCAGAGACCTACGAGCAGTACTTC
cdr3_aa: CASSIPETYEQYF

d_call: NA
v_call: TRBV29-1
clone_size: NA
j_call: TRBJ2-5
cdr3_nt: TGCAGCGTTGTAGGTGTGGAGACCCAGTACTTC
cdr3_aa: CSVVGVETQYF

d_call: NA
v_call: TRBV27
clone_size: NA
j_call: TRBJ1-1
cdr3_nt: TGTGCCAGCAGTTACGTTTATGCACAGAACGCTGAAGCTTTCTTT
cdr3_aa: CASSYVYAQNAEAFF

d_call: NA
v_call: TRBV29-1
clone_size: few
j_call: TRBJ1-3
cdr3_nt: TGCAGCGTTGAAGAAGGGTTCTCTGGAAACACCATATATTTT
cdr3_aa: CSVEEGFSGNTIYF

d_call: NA
v_call: TRBV6-1
clone_size: NA
j_call: TRBJ1-1
cdr3_nt: TGTGCCAGCAGTGAAGGGTGGAAAGGTGAAGCTTTCTTT
cdr3_aa: CASSEGWKGEAFF

d_call: NA
v_call: TRBV6-5
clone_size: many
j_call: TRBJ2-7
cdr3_nt: TGTGCCAGCAGTTACCGAACCCAATCCGAGCAGTACTTC
cdr3_aa: CASSYRTQSEQYF

d_call: TRBD2
v_call: TRBV7-6
clone_size: NA
j_call: TRBJ2-3
cdr3_nt: TGTGCCAGCAGCTTAGAGCTAGCGGCTAGCACAGATACGCAGTATTTT
cdr3_aa: CASSLELAASTDTQYF

d_call: TRBD2
v_call: TRBV11-3
clone_size: few
j_call: TRBJ2-4
cdr3_nt: TGTGCCACGCTAGCGGGAGGGCCGTTGGACATTCAGTACTTC
cdr3_aa: CATLAGGPLDIQYF

d_call: NA
v_call: TRBV5-1
clone_size: few
j_call: TRBJ1-4
cdr3_nt: TGCGCCAGCAGCCAAAAGGGTGCAACTAATGAAAAACTGTTTTTT
cdr3_aa: CASSQKGATNEKLFF

d_call: NA
v_call: TRBV7-3
clone_size: NA
j_call: TRBJ1-6
cdr3_nt: TGTGCCAGTCCCATTATCTATTCACCCCTCCACTTT
cdr3_aa: CASPIIYSPLHF

d_call: NA
v_call: TRBV6-1
clone_size: many
j_call: TRBJ2-2
cdr3_nt: TGTGCCAGCAGTGAAGATGGCAGGGCGAACACCGGGGAGCTGTTTTTT
cdr3_aa: CASSEDGRANTGELFF